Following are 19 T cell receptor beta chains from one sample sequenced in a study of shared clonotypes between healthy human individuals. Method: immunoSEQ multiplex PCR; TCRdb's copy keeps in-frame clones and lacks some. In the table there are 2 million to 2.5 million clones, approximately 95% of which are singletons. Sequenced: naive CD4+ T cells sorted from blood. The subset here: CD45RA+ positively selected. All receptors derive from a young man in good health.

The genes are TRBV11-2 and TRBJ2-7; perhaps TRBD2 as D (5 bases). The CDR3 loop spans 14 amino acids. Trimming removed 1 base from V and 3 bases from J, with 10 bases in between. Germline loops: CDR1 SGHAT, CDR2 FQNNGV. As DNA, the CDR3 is TGTGCCAGCAGCTTAGCACTAGATCGCTACGAGCAGTACTTC. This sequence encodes CASSLALDRYEQYF.

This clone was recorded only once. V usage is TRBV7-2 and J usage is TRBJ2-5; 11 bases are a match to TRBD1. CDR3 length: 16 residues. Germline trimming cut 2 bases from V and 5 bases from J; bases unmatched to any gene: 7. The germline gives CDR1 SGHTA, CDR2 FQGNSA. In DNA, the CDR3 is TGTGCCAGCAGCTTATTGGGGACAGGGGGATTTGAGACCCAGTACTTC. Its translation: CASSLLGTGGFETQYF.

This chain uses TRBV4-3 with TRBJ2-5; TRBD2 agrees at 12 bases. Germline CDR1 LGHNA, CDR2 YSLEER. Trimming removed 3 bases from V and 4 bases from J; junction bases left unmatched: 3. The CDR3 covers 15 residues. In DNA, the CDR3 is TGCGCCAGCAGCCAGCGACTAGCGGGAGCAGAGACCCAGTACTTC. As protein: CASSQRLAGAETQYF.

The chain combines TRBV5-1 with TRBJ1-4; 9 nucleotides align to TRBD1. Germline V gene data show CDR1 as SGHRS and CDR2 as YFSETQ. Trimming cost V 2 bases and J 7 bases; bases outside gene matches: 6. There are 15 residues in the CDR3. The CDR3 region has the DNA TGCGCCAGCAGCTTCACAGGGGGCTTTGGTGAAAAACTGTTTTTT. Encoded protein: CASSFTGGFGEKLFF.

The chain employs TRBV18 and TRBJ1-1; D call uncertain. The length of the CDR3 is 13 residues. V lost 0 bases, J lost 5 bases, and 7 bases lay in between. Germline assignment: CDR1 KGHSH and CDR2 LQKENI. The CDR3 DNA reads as TGTGCCAGCTCACCACCCCCAGGTACTGAAGCTTTCTTT. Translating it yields CASSPPPGTEAFF.

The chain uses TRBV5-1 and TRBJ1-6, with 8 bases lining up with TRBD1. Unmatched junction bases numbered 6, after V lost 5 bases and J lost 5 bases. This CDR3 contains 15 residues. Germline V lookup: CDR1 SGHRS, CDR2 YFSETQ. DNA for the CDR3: TGCGCCAGCAGAACAGGGGGGATGGATAATTCACCCCTCCACTTT. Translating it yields CASRTGGMDNSPLHF.

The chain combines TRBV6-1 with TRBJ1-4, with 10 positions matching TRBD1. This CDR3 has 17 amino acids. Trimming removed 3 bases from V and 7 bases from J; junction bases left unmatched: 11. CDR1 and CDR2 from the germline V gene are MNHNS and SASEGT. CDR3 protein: CASSERIPGQGSEKLFF. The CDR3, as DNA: TGTGCCAGCAGTGAGAGGATACCGGGACAGGGGAGTGAAAAACTGTTTTTT.

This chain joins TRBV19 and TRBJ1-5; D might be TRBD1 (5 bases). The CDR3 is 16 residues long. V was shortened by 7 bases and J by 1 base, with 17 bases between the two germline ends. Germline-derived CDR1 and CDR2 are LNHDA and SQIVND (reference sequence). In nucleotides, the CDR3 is TGTGCCAGTACCCCGGGTAGGGGATTAAGCAATCAGCCCCAGCATTTT. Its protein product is CASTPGRGLSNQPQHF. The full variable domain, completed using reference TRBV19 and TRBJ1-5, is DGGITQSPKYLFRKEGQNVTLSCEQNLNHDAMYWYRQDPGQGLRLIYYSQIVNDFQKGDIAEGYSVSREKKESFPLTVTSAQKNPTAFYLCASTPGRGLSNQPQHFGDGTRLSIL.

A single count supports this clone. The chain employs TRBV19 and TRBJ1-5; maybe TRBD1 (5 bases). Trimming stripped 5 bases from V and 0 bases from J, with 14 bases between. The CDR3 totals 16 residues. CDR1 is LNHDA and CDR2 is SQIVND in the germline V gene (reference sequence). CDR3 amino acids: CASSPTGTVSNQPQHF. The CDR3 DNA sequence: TGTGCCAGTAGTCCTACCGGGACGGTTAGCAATCAGCCCCAGCATTTT.

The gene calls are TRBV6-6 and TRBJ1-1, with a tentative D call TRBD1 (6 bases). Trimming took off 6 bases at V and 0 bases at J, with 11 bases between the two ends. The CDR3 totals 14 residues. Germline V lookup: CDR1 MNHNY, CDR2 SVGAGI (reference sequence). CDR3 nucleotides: TGTGCCAGCAGCCAAGGACAGTTGAACACTGAAGCTTTCTTT. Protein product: CASSQGQLNTEAFF.

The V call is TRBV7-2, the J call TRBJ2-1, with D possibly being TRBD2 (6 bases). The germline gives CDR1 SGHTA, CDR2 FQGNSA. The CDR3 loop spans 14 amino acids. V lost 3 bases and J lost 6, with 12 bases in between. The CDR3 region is CASSFGGGPNEQFF. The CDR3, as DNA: TGTGCCAGCAGCTTCGGGGGAGGTCCCAATGAGCAGTTCTTC.

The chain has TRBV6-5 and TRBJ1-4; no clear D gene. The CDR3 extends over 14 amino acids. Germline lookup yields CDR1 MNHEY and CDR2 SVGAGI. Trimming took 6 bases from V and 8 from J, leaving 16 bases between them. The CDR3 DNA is TGTGCCAGCAGACTCGATAGTACTGGCGAAAAACTGTTTTTT. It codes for CASRLDSTGEKLFF.

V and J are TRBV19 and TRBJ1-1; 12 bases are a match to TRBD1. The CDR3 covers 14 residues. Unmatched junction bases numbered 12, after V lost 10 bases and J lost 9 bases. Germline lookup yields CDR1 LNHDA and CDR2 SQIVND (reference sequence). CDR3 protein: CATTYQGQGAQAFF. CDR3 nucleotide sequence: TGTGCCACCACCTACCAGGGACAGGGGGCGCAAGCTTTCTTT. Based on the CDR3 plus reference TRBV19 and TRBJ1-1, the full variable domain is DGGITQSPKYLFRKEGQNVTLSCEQNLNHDAMYWYRQDPGQGLRLIYYSQIVNDFQKGDIAEGYSVSREKKESFPLTVTSAQKNPTAFYLCATTYQGQGAQAFFGQGTRLTVV.

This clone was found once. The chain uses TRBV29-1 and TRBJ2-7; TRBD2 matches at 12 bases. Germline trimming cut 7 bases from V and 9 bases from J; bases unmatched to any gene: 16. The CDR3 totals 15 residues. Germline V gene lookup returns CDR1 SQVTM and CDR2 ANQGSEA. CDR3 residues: CSATTSGGGKGRQYF. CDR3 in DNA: TGCAGCGCCACGACTAGCGGGGGCGGCAAGGGTCGGCAGTACTTC.

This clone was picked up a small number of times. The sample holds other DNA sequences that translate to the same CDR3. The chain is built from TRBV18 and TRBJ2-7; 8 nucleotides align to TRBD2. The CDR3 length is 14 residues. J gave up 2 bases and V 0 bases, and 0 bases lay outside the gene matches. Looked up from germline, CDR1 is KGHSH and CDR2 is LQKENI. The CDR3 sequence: CASSPPGLAYEQYF. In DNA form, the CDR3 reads TGTGCCAGCTCACCACCGGGACTAGCCTACGAGCAGTACTTC.

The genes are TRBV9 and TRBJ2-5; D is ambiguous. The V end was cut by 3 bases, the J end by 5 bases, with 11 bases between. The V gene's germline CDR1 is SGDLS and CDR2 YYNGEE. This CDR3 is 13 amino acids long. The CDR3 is CASSAVGYETQYF. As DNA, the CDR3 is TGTGCCAGCAGCGCCGTGGGCTATGAGACCCAGTACTTC.

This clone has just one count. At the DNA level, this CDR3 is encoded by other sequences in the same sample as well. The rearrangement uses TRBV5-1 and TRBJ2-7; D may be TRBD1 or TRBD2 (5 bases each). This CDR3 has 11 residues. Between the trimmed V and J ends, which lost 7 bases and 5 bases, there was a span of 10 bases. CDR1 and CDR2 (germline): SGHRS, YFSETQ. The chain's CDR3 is CASRDRDEQYF. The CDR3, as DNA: TGCGCCAGCCGGGACCGCGACGAGCAGTACTTC.

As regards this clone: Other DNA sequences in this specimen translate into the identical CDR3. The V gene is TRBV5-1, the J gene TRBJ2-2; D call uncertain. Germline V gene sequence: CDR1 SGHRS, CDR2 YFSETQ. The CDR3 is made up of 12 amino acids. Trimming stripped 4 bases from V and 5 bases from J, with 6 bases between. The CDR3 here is CASSPNTGELFF. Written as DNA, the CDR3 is TGCGCCAGCAGCCCCAATACCGGGGAGCTGTTTTTT.

In DNA form, the CDR3 reads TGTGCCAGCAGCTTCTCCAATCCGGGCAACAATGAGCAGTTCTTC. Translating gives CASSFSNPGNNEQFF. The rearrangement joins TRBV11-2 to TRBJ2-1; D is ambiguous. The germline gives CDR1 SGHAT, CDR2 FQNNGV. The V end was cut by 3 bases, the J end by 5 bases, with 14 bases between. The CDR3 covers 15 residues. The full variable domain, in which reference TRBV11-2 and TRBJ2-1 provide the parts outside the CDR3, is EAGVAQSPRYKIIEKRQSVAFWCNPISGHATLYWYQQILGQGPKLLIQFQNNGVVDDSQLPKDRFSAERLKGVDSTLKIQPAKLEDSAVYLCASSFSNPGNNEQFFGPGTRLTVL.